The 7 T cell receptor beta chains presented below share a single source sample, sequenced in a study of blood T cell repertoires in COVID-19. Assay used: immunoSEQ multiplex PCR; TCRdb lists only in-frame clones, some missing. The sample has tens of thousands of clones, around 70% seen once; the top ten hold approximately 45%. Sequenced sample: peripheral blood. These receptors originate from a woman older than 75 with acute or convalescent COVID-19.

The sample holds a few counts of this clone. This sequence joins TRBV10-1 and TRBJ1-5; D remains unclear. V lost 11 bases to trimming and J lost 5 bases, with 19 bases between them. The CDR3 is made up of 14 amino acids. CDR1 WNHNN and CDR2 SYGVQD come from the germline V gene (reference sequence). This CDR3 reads CARLRGEFHQPQHF. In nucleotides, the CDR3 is TGCGCCCGCCTACGGGGAGAGTTCCATCAGCCCCAGCATTTT.

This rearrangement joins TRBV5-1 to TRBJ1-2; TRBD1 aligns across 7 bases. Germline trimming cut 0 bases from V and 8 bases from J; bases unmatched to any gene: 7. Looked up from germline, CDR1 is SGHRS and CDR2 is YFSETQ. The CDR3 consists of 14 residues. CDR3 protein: CASSLAPGGEGYTF. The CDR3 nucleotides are TGCGCCAGCAGCTTGGCGCCAGGGGGAGAGGGCTACACCTTC.

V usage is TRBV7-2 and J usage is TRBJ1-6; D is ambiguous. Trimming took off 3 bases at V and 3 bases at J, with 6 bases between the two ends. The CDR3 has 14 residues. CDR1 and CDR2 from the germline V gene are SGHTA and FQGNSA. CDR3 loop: CASSLQIYNSPLHF. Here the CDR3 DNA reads TGTGCCAGCAGCTTGCAGATCTATAATTCACCCCTCCACTTT.

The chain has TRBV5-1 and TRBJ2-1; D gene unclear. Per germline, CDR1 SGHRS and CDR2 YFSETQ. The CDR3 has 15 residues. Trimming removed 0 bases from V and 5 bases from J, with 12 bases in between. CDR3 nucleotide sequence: TGCGCCAGCAGCTTGGACCCCAAGGCGGACAATGAGCAGTTCTTC. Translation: CASSLDPKADNEQFF.

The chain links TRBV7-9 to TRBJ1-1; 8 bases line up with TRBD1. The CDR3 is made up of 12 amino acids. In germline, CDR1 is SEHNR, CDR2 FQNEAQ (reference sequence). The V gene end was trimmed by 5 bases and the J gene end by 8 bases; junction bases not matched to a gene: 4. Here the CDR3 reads CASSLGTGEAFF. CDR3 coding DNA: TGTGCCAGCAGCCTGGGGACAGGCGAAGCTTTCTTT.

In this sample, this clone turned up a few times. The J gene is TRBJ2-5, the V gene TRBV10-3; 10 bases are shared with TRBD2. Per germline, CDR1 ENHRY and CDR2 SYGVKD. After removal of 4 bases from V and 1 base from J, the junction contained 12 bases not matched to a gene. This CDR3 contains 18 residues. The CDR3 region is CAISARLAGETLQETQYF. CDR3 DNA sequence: TGTGCCATCAGTGCTCGGCTAGCGGGGGAGACCCTCCAAGAGACCCAGTACTTC.

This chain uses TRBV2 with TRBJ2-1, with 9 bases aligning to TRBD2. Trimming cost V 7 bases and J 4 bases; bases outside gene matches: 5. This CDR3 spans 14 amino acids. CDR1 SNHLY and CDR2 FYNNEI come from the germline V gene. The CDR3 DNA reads TGTGCCAGCATTGGGCGGGGGGGGTACAATGAGCAGTTCTTC. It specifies CASIGRGGYNEQFF.